What follows are 32 T cell receptor beta chains derived from one specimen sequenced in a study of technical replicates of blood from a handful of donors. Using immunoSEQ multiplex PCR, the repertoire was profiled, and TCRdb retains in-frame clones only, with some absent. The sample records tens of thousands of clones, less than 99% being singletons. The sequenced sample consisted of T cells isolated from PBMCs. These receptors were taken from a human donor in good health.

CDR3: CASSLDGTNYGYTF. The CDR3 region has the DNA TGTGCCAGCAGCTTGGACGGGACTAACTATGGCTACACCTTC. The rearrangement joins TRBV9 to TRBJ1-2; D unresolved. V lost 4 bases and J lost 0, with 10 bases in between. From germline, CDR1 is SGDLS and CDR2 YYNGEE. The CDR3 runs 14 residues.

V gene TRBV11-3 combines with J gene TRBJ2-7, with TRBD2 matching 7 bases. The ends lost 5 bases at V and 3 bases at J; junction bases unmatched: 13. CDR3 size: 16 residues. Germline V gives CDR1 SGHNT, CDR2 YENEEA. This chain's CDR3 is CASSPRERRERYEQYF. The CDR3 nucleotides are TGTGCCAGCAGCCCTAGAGAAAGGCGGGAGCGCTACGAGCAGTACTTC. The variable domain in full, completed from reference TRBV11-3 and TRBJ2-7, reads EAGVVQSPRYKIIEKKQPVAFWCNPISGHNTLYWYLQNLGQGPELLIRYENEEAVDDSQLPKDRFSAERLKGVDSTLKIQPAELGDSAVYLCASSPRERRERYEQYFGPGTRLTVT.

The chain has TRBV27 and TRBJ1-2, with 9 bases identical to TRBD1. J lost 8 bases, V lost 5 bases, and 9 bases had no gene match. The CDR3 spans 14 residues. Germline V lookup: CDR1 MNHEY, CDR2 SMNVEV (reference sequence). The CDR3 DNA reads as TGTGCCAGCAGTCCGACCGGGACAGGGAGAGGCTACACCTTC. It encodes CASSPTGTGRGYTF.

V usage is TRBV7-6 and J usage is TRBJ2-7; D is unresolved. V was pared by 1 base and J by 6 bases, with 7 bases between. This CDR3 is 12 amino acids long. CDR1 and CDR2 from the germline V gene are SGHVS and FNYEAQ. The chain's CDR3 is CASSLGATEQYF. CDR3 bases: TGTGCCAGCAGCTTAGGAGCTACCGAGCAGTACTTC.

The chain joins TRBV5-1 to TRBJ2-2; perhaps TRBD1 as D (5 bases). Germline CDR1 and CDR2: SGHRS and YFSETQ. CDR3 size: 14 residues. Deletions cut 2 bases from V and 4 bases from J, with 9 bases between. In DNA, the CDR3 is TGCGCCAGCAGCTTAAGTCAGGGCACCGGGGAGCTGTTTTTT. It encodes CASSLSQGTGELFF.

The V and J genes are TRBV29-1 and TRBJ2-7; 7 nucleotides line up with TRBD1. Trimming cost V 0 bases and J 4 bases; bases outside gene matches: 9. Germline CDR1 and CDR2: SQVTM and ANQGSEA. This CDR3 comprises 15 residues. The CDR3 here is CSVEERNRGGYEQYF. In DNA form, the CDR3 reads TGCAGCGTTGAAGAAAGAAACAGGGGTGGATACGAGCAGTACTTC.

This chain joins TRBV5-1 and TRBJ2-5, with a weak D call TRBD1 (5 bases). The CDR3 runs to 14 residues. Germline V gene sequence: CDR1 SGHRS, CDR2 YFSETQ. Trimming stripped 2 bases from V and 5 bases from J, with 13 bases between. The CDR3: CASSFQGVGETQYF. The CDR3 coding sequence is TGCGCCAGCAGCTTTCAAGGGGTCGGTGAGACCCAGTACTTC.

This chain links TRBV28 with TRBJ2-7; D ambiguous. Germline values: CDR1 MDHEN, CDR2 SYDVKM. This CDR3 spans 14 amino acids. Deletions cut 6 bases from V and 5 bases from J, with 17 bases between. Written as DNA, the CDR3 is TGTGCCAGCAGCACCACCGTGAGTCCCCACGAGCAGTACTTC. Translating it yields CASSTTVSPHEQYF. The variable domain in full, with the rest retrieved from reference TRBV28 and TRBJ2-7, is DVKVTQSSRYLVKRTGEKVFLECVQDMDHENMFWYRQDPGLGLRLIYFSYDVKMKEKGDIPEGYSVSREKKERFSLILESASTNQTSMYLCASSTTVSPHEQYFGPGTRLTVT.

Here the CDR3 DNA reads TGTGCCAGCAGCAGGAGGGGGGGTGAAAAACTGTTTTTT. Encoded protein: CASSRRGGEKLFF. The chain is built from TRBV7-2 and TRBJ1-4; possibly TRBD1 for D (6 bases). V was shortened by 5 bases and J by 7 bases, with 11 bases between the two germline ends. Germline V gives CDR1 SGHTA, CDR2 FQGNSA. The length of the CDR3 is 13 residues.

The CDR3 DNA is TGCGCCAGCAGTACGGACACCTACAACTCCTACGAGCAGTACTTC. Protein product: CASSTDTYNSYEQYF. The chain links TRBV5-1 to TRBJ2-7; TRBD1 is a possible D gene (5 bases). Trimming cost V 5 bases and J 0 bases, with 15 bases left between them. Germline CDR1 reads SGHRS; CDR2 reads YFSETQ. CDR3 length: 15 amino acids.

The rearrangement links TRBV11-3 to TRBJ1-1; TRBD1 matches 7 bases. J was trimmed by 3 bases and V by 3 bases; bases with no gene match: 7. This CDR3 is built from 15 residues. Germline V gives CDR1 SGHNT, CDR2 YENEEA. The chain's CDR3 is CASSFQSGGDTEAFF. CDR3 in DNA: TGTGCCAGCAGCTTTCAGTCAGGGGGTGACACTGAAGCTTTCTTT. The complete variable domain, with remaining parts taken from reference TRBV11-3 and TRBJ1-1, reads EAGVVQSPRYKIIEKKQPVAFWCNPISGHNTLYWYLQNLGQGPELLIRYENEEAVDDSQLPKDRFSAERLKGVDSTLKIQPAELGDSAVYLCASSFQSGGDTEAFFGQGTRLTVV.

V usage is TRBV6-5 and J usage is TRBJ1-2, with 7 bases matching TRBD1. In germline, CDR1 is MNHEY, CDR2 SVGAGI. The ends lost 5 bases at V and 5 bases at J; junction bases unmatched: 5. This CDR3 spans 13 amino acids. In DNA form, the CDR3 reads TGTGCCAGCAGTCGAGGGACAGAGTATGGCTACACCTTC. Translating gives CASSRGTEYGYTF.

The chain combines TRBV7-9 with TRBJ2-7, with TRBD2 identical over 9 bases. Germline assignment: CDR1 SEHNR and CDR2 FQNEAQ (reference sequence). J lost 3 bases, V lost 11 bases, and 14 bases had no gene match. CDR3 length equals 15 residues. The CDR3 sequence: CAYEGLAGKNYEQYF. The CDR3 DNA follows: TGTGCCTACGAGGGGCTAGCGGGGAAAAACTACGAGCAGTACTTC. Using reference TRBV7-9 and TRBJ2-7 for the parts outside the CDR3, the full variable domain is DTGVSQNPRHKITKRGQNVTFRCDPISEHNRLYWYRQTLGQGPEFLTYFQNEAQLEKSRLLSDRFSAERPKGSFSTLEIQRTEQGDSAMYLCAYEGLAGKNYEQYFGPGTRLTVT.

V usage is TRBV28 and J usage is TRBJ2-7, with no clear D. V was cut by 3 bases and J by 5 bases, with 5 bases left in between. CDR3 length: 11 amino acids. The V gene's germline CDR1 is MDHEN and CDR2 SYDVKM. The CDR3 DNA sequence: TGTGCCAGCAGTTTTAGAAACGAGCAGTACTTC. It codes for CASSFRNEQYF.

The chain carries TRBV2 and TRBJ2-5, with D possibly TRBD1 on 6 matching bases. The CDR3 contains 17 residues. Germline assignment: CDR1 SNHLY and CDR2 FYNNEI. Between the trimmed V and J ends, which lost 5 bases and 1 base, there was a span of 20 bases. The CDR3 is CASSKLIEDSLQETQYF. CDR3 nucleotides: TGTGCCAGCAGTAAACTTATCGAGGACAGCCTCCAAGAGACCCAGTACTTC.

The chain combines TRBV15 with TRBJ2-1, with D uncertain. Trimming took 0 bases from V and 8 from J, leaving 5 bases between them. This CDR3 contains 12 residues. CDR1 and CDR2 (germline): LNHNV, YYDKDF (reference sequence). This CDR3 reads CATSRDRDEQFF. The DNA of the CDR3 is TGTGCCACCAGCAGAGATCGGGATGAGCAGTTCTTC.

As DNA, the CDR3 is TGTGCCAGCAGCCGACTCGGGGCAGATACGCAGTATTTT. It translates to CASSRLGADTQYF. The V call is TRBV27, the J call TRBJ2-3, with D maybe TRBD2 (5 bases). V was pared by 6 bases and J by 4 bases, with 11 bases between. The CDR3 totals 13 residues. Germline values: CDR1 MNHEY, CDR2 SMNVEV (reference sequence).

V and J are TRBV7-3 and TRBJ2-1, with 7 bases lining up with TRBD2. V shed 1 base and J 4 bases; nucleotides not matched to a gene: 4. Germline V gives CDR1 SGHTA, CDR2 FQGTGA. CDR3 length: 15 residues. The CDR3 loop reads CASSLSGSGYNEQFF. In DNA form, the CDR3 reads TGTGCCAGCAGCTTAAGCGGGAGCGGTTACAATGAGCAGTTCTTC.

The V gene is TRBV28, the J gene TRBJ2-7; 7 bases agree with TRBD2. This CDR3 is 14 amino acids long. Germline-derived CDR1 and CDR2 are MDHEN and SYDVKM. Germline trimming cut 1 base from V and 5 bases from J; bases unmatched to any gene: 5. The CDR3 protein is CASSLLAGDHEQYF. CDR3 in DNA: TGTGCCAGCAGTTTATTGGCGGGAGACCACGAGCAGTACTTC.

This chain connects TRBV30 to TRBJ2-7; 12 bases line up with TRBD2. This CDR3 has 13 amino acids. J lost 6 bases, V lost 6 bases, and 6 bases had no gene match. Germline-derived CDR1 and CDR2 are GTSNPN and SVGIG (reference sequence). The chain's CDR3 is CACILAGGSEQYF. CDR3 coding DNA: TGTGCCTGTATACTAGCGGGAGGTAGCGAGCAGTACTTC.

The chain couples TRBV28 to TRBJ2-1; TRBD2 might be the D (6 bases). Trimming removed 4 bases from V and 1 base from J, with 8 bases in between. The CDR3 is 14 amino acids. Germline V gene data show CDR1 as MDHEN and CDR2 as SYDVKM. CDR3 in amino acids: CASSSRGSYNEQFF. The CDR3 DNA follows: TGTGCCAGCAGTTCACGGGGGTCCTACAATGAGCAGTTCTTC.

This sequence joins TRBV4-2 and TRBJ2-7; 9 nucleotides agree with TRBD2. Germline loops: CDR1 LGHNA, CDR2 YNFKEQ. This CDR3 has 14 amino acids. V trimming: 4 bases; J trimming: 3 bases; junction bases outside the gene matches: 4. CDR3 sequence (DNA): TGTGCCAGCAGCCCTAGCGGGGCTTACTACGAGCAGTACTTC. Its translation: CASSPSGAYYEQYF.

V is TRBV7-9 and J is TRBJ2-3; tentatively, D is TRBD2 (6 bases). This CDR3 contains 17 residues. Germline values: CDR1 SEHNR, CDR2 FQNEAQ (reference sequence). V shed 6 bases and J shed 1 base, with 20 bases lying between them. This CDR3 reads CASRPGLYMEGTDTQYF. Written as DNA, the CDR3 is TGTGCCAGCAGGCCGGGACTTTATATGGAAGGCACAGATACGCAGTATTTT.

The gene calls are TRBV6-1 and TRBJ1-3; 9 bases align to TRBD1. This CDR3 is built from 15 residues. Germline V gene data show CDR1 as MNHNS and CDR2 as SASEGT. V shed 11 bases, J shed 4 bases, and the junction held 12 bases outside the gene matches. The CDR3 DNA reads as TGTGCCTGCGGATGGGACAGGGAATTGGGAAACACCATATATTTT. As protein: CACGWDRELGNTIYF.

This chain uses TRBV25-1 with TRBJ2-3; D possibly corresponds to TRBD2 (6 bases). Trimming took 7 bases from V and 3 from J, leaving 14 bases between them. Germline values: CDR1 MGHDK, CDR2 SYGVNS. CDR3 length: 14 amino acids. The CDR3 reads CASTGVSSTDTQYF. The CDR3, as DNA: TGTGCCAGCACGGGAGTATCTTCAACAGATACGCAGTATTTT.

V is TRBV27 and J is TRBJ2-7, with 7 positions matching TRBD2. The ends lost 7 bases at V and 1 base at J; junction bases unmatched: 13. The germline V gene encodes CDR1 MNHEY and CDR2 SMNVEV (reference sequence). This CDR3 is 16 amino acids long. The CDR3: CASTPHFGGRSYEQYF. The CDR3 DNA is TGTGCCAGCACTCCCCACTTCGGGGGGAGGTCCTACGAGCAGTACTTC.

The count of this clone is one. This chain joins TRBV2 and TRBJ1-5, with 11 bases fitting TRBD1. Germline V gene sequence: CDR1 SNHLY, CDR2 FYNNEI. CDR3 size: 15 residues. The V gene end was trimmed by 5 bases and the J gene end by 5 bases; junction bases not matched to a gene: 5. The chain's CDR3 is CASSSRTGGDQPQHF. The CDR3 DNA follows: TGTGCCAGCAGTTCGCGGACAGGGGGCGATCAGCCCCAGCATTTT.

The CDR3 here is CASSPAGVDGYTF. The CDR3 bases are TGTGCCAGCTCACCGGCAGGGGTAGACGGCTACACCTTC. The chain links TRBV18 to TRBJ1-2; tentatively, D is TRBD1 (6 bases). This CDR3 is 13 amino acids long. V lost 3 bases and J 8 bases, leaving 13 bases between the germline ends. The germline V gene has CDR1 KGHSH and CDR2 LQKENI.

The V gene is TRBV5-4, the J gene TRBJ1-2; D unclear. The CDR3 sequence is 12 residues long. Per germline, CDR1 SGHNT and CDR2 YYREEE (reference sequence). With 5 bases removed from V and 5 bases from J, the gap between germline ends came to 10 bases. CDR3 in amino acids: CASRREGYGYTF. For the CDR3, the DNA is TGTGCCAGCAGAAGGGAGGGATATGGCTACACCTTC. The variable domain in full, with the rest retrieved from reference TRBV5-4 and TRBJ1-2, is ETGVTQSPTHLIKTRGQQVTLRCSSQSGHNTVSWYQQALGQGPQFIFQYYREEENGRGNFPPRFSGLQFPNYSSELNVNALELDDSALYLCASRREGYGYTFGSGTRLTVV.

CDR3 residues: CASSKEGGESNQPQHF. The CDR3 nucleotides read TGTGCCAGCAGCAAAGAAGGGGGCGAAAGCAATCAGCCCCAGCATTTT. This rearrangement joins TRBV21-1 to TRBJ1-5; the listed D gene, TRBD1, was not tested against the DNA. TRBV21-1 is an annotated pseudogene. The CDR3 length is 16 residues.

The rearrangement uses TRBV7-8 and TRBJ2-5; D is unresolved. The J call may be faulty, since TRBJ2-7 better matches the DNA end. Germline CDR1 and CDR2: SGHVS and FQNEAQ. The CDR3 totals 16 residues. The CDR3 bases are TGTGCCAGCAGCTTGAAAATTAGTCCCGCAAACTACGAGCAGTACTTC. This translates into CASSLKISPANYEQYF.

The chain combines TRBV5-6 with TRBJ2-7; unclear D gene. Germline CDR1 reads SGHDT; CDR2 reads YYEEEE. The CDR3 has 11 residues. Trimming shortened V by 5 bases and J by 4 bases, and 7 bases separated the two germline ends. Written as DNA, the CDR3 is TGTGCCAGCAGTTATCGGTACGAGCAGTACTTC. Protein product: CASSYRYEQYF.